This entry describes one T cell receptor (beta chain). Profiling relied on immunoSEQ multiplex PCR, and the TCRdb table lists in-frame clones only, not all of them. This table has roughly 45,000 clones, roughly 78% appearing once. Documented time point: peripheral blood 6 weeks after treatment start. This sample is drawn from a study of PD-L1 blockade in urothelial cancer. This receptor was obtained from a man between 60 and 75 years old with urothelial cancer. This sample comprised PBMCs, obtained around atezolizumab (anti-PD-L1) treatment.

The CDR3 DNA follows: TGCGCCAGCAGCATCACCCAGGGGACAACTAATGAAAAACTGTTTTTT. Residues: CASSITQGTTNEKLFF. The chain couples TRBV5-1 to TRBJ1-4, with D perhaps TRBD1 (6 bases). CDR1 and CDR2 (germline): SGHRS, YFSETQ. The V and J ends lost 4 bases and 0 bases respectively, with 13 bases between them. The CDR3 spans 16 residues.